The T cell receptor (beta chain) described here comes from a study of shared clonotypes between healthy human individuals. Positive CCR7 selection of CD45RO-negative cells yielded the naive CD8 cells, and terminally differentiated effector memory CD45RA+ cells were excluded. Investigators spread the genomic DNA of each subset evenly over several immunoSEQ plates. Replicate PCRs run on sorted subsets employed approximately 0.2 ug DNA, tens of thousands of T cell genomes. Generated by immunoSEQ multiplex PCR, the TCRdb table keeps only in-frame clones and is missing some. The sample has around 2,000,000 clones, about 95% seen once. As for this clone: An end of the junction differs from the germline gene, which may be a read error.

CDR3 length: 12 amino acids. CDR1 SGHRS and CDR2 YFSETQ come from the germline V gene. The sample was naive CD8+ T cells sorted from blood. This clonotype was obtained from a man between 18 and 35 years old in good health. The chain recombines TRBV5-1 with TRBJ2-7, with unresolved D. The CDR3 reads CASSPTGYGQYF. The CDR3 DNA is TGCGCCAGCAGCCCGACTGGGTACGGGCAGTACTTC.